This T cell receptor (beta chain) came from a study of molecular identifiers for immune sequencing clone quantification. TCRdb called the PCR reads again in MiXCR, with one record for every CDR3 protein. The sample has about 320,000 distinct CDR3 sequences, about a fifth seen once. Overall study findings and caveats: Clones carrying above 20 RNA copies accounted for over 98% of effector molecules, under 1% in naive cells. For highly expanded clones, sizes could be underestimated when identical TCR molecules share a barcode.

Sorting recovered naive CD8 T cells on a CD8+CD4-CCR7+CD45RA+ profile. This clonotype was recorded only once. Its antigen is not identified. One end of the junction fails to match germline, which may point to a read error. There are 12 residues in the CDR3. CDR1 SEHNR and CDR2 FQNEAQ come from the germline V gene (reference sequence). Sample: naive CD8+ T cells from blood, with Jurkat cell RNA spiked in. Subset: FACS-sorted CD8+CD4-CCR7+CD45RA+ naive T cells. V is TRBV7-9 and J is TRBJ1-1; D is unresolved. The TCR comes from a human donor in good health. Some libraries in this study had Jurkat cell RNA spiked in. For the CDR3, the DNA is TGTGCCAGCAGCCGAATGAACACTGAAGCTCTCTTT. This encodes CASSRMNTEALF.